This is a list of T cell receptor beta chains from one sample in a study of T cells in Graves' hyperthyroidism and ophthalmopathy. TCRdb used MiXCR to reprocess the multiplex PCR reads, holding one entry per CDR3 protein. The sample has hundreds of thousands of distinct CDR3 sequences; about 15% are singletons. The sequenced material came from blood. These TCRs come from a woman under 30 with Graves' ophthalmopathy. Each CDR3 is given with its conserved first and last residue. Some rows have no size entry. The others give once, few or many, or a class for an expanded clone.

>TRBV7-2|TRBJ1-1|many
CASSLTGTGGYITEAFF
>TRBV24-1|TRBJ2-1|many
CATSDFGSRGALFF
>TRBV19|TRBJ1-5|many
CASSPTWTPDGLSQHF
>TRBV29-1|TRBJ2-3|many
CSVRLTSGTDTQYF
>TRBV5-8|TRBJ2-4|many
CASSFPGAKNIQYF
>TRBV2|TRBJ1-2|many
CASRQDKSNYGYTF
>TRBV9|TRBJ2-1|many
CASSVADRGRDEQFF
>TRBV20-1|TRBJ2-2|many
CSARVPSGRAPGELFF
>TRBV27|TRBJ2-5|.
CASSFEVAGGQETQYF
>TRBV9|TRBJ2-3|many
CASSGEATGAYTQYF
>TRBV29-1|TRBJ2-1|many
CSVYPGRANEQFF
>TRBV19|TRBJ1-2|.
CASNSGIGYTF
>TRBV13|TRBJ2-1|many
CASSLRGGPYNEQFF